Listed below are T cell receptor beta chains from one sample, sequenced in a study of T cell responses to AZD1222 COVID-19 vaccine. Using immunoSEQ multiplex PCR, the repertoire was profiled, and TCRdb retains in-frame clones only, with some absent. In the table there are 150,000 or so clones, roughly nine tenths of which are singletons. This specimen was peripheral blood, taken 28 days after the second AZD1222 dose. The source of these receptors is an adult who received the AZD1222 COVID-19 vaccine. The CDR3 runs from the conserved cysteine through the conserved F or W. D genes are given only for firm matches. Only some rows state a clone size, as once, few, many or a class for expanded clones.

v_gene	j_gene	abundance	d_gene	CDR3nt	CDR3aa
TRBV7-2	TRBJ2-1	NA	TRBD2	TGTGCCAGCAGCTTAGGGGGACTAGCGGGAAAAAATGAGCAGTTCTTC	CASSLGGLAGKNEQFF
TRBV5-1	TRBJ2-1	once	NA	TGCGCCAGCAGCTTGGTTGTGGGGGGCCCTTGGGTGGGAAATGAGCAGTTCTTC	CASSLVVGGPWVGNEQFF
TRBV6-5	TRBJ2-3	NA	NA	TGTGCCAGCAGTCGAGACCCGACGCCTGCAGATACGCAGTATTTT	CASSRDPTPADTQYF
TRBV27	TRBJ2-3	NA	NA	TGTGCCAGCAGGAGGAGGGGATTAGGAGATACGCAGTATTTT	CASRRRGLGDTQYF
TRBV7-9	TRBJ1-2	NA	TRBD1	TGTGCCAGCAACCGGGACAGGGGGCGCGTTGGCTACACCTTC	CASNRDRGRVGYTF
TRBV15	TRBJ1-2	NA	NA	TGTGCCACCAGCAGAGATTCGGGCTACACCTTC	CATSRDSGYTF
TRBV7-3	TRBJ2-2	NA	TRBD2	TGTGCCAGCAGCTTAAATGTTGGACTAGCGAACACCGGGGAGCTGTTTTTT	CASSLNVGLANTGELFF
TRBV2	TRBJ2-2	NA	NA	TGTGCCAGCACCTTCGAAGGGGGGGTCACCGGGGAGCTGTTTTTT	CASTFEGGVTGELFF
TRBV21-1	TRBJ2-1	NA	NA	TGTGCCAGCAGCAAATCCCCAGGACAGGTCTATGAGCAGTTCTTC	CASSKSPGQVYEQFF
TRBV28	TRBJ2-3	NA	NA	TGTGCCAACTCCCCCCGAGTGGACGATACGCAGTATTTT	CANSPRVDDTQYF
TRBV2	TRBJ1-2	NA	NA	TGTGCCAGCAGTGTCAAGGGGGATTATGGCTACACCTTC	CASSVKGDYGYTF
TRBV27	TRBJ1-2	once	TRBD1	TGTGCCAGCAGTTACGACAGGGCCGGAGGCTACACCTTC	CASSYDRAGGYTF
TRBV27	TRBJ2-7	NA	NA	TGTGCCAGCAGACTCGGACGGCAATCCTACGAGCAGTACTTC	CASRLGRQSYEQYF
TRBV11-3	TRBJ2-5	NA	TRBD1	TGTGCCAGCAGCCTAGGGGACAGTTCTGAGACCCAGTACTTC	CASSLGDSSETQYF
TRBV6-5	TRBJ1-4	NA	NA	TGTGCCAGCTCCGATGCGCCGGCTGAAAAACTGTTTTTT	CASSDAPAEKLFF
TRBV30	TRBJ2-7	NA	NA	TGTGCCTGGCAAAAAGACTCGGGGAGCTCCTACGAGCAGTACTTC	CAWQKDSGSSYEQYF
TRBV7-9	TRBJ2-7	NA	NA	TGTGCCAGCAGCCCAGGAAGCTACGAGCAGTACTTC	CASSPGSYEQYF
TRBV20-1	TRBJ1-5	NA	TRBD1	TGCAGTGCTAGTCAGGGGGGGGCAGGTAGCAATCAGCCCCAGCATTTT	CSASQGGAGSNQPQHF
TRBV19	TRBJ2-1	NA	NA	TGTGCCAGTAGCATTGTTTACAATGAGCAGTTCTTC	CASSIVYNEQFF
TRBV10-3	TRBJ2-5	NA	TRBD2	TGTGCCATCAGTGAGTCTGGACTAGCGGGGAAAGAGACCCAGTACTTC	CAISESGLAGKETQYF
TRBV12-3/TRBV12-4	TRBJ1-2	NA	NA	TGTGCCAGCAGTACGAATGACCGTGGCTACACCTTC	CASSTNDRGYTF
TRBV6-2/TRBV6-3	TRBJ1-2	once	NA	TGTGCCAGCAGCCCAACAGATGAATATGGCTACACCTTC	CASSPTDEYGYTF
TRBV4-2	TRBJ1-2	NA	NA	TGTGCCAGCAGCCCGGGGCGGGGGGACTATGGCTACACCTTC	CASSPGRGDYGYTF
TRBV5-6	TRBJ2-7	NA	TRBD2	TGTGCCAGCAGCCCAAGCCCCGGGACTAGCGTGGGGCAGTACTTC	CASSPSPGTSVGQYF
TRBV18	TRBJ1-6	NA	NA	TGTGCCAGCTCACAACTGTCGTATAATTCACCCCTCCACTTT	CASSQLSYNSPLHF
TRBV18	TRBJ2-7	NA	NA	TGTGCCAGCTCACCAGAACGCATGACCTACGAGCAGTACTTC	CASSPERMTYEQYF
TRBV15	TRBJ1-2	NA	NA	TGTGCCACCAGCAGAGGGAGGACTCGAATTGGTGGCTACACCTTC	CATSRGRTRIGGYTF
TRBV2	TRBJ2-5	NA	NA	TGTGCCAGCAGTGAAGAGTGGTCTGAAGAAGAGACCCAGTACTTC	CASSEEWSEEETQYF
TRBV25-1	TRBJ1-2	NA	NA	TGTGCCAGCAGTGGGGCTCATGCTAACTATGGCTACACCTTC	CASSGAHANYGYTF
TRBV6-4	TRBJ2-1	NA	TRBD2	TGTGCCAGCAGTGAAACTAGCGGGACTCGGCGGTTCTTC	CASSETSGTRRFF
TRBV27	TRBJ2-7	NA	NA	TGTGCCAGCAGTCCCTACCTTAATTACGAGCAGTACTTC	CASSPYLNYEQYF
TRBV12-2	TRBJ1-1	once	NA	TGTGCAAGTCGCTGCCGGGAGACGAACACTGAAGCTTTCTTT	CASRCRETNTEAFF
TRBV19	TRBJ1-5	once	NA	TGTGCCAGTAGTATTGGTCCGGGAATTCGACAGCCCCAGCATTTT	CASSIGPGIRQPQHF
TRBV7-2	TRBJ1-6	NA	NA	TGTGCCAGCAGCCCCCAGGCCGGGGGCAGGACACCCCTCCACTTT	CASSPQAGGRTPLHF
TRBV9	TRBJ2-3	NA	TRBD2	TGTGCCAGCAGCCGCAGACACGGGGGGGATACGCAGTATTTT	CASSRRHGGDTQYF
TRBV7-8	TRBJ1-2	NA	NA	TGTGCCAGCACCACCGATTTTACTAGCCACACCTTC	CASTTDFTSHTF
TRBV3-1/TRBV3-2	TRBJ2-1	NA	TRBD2	TGTGCCAGCAGCCAAGAAGAGAGAATAGCGGGAGTCCCCGAGCAGTTCTTC	CASSQEERIAGVPEQFF
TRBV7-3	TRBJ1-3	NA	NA	TGTGCCAGCAGCTTAGTTACGGGGGGAGGCTCTGGAAACACCATATATTTT	CASSLVTGGGSGNTIYF
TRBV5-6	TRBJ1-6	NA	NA	TGTGCCAGCAGCTTCCTGAGACAGGCCTTCCACTTT	CASSFLRQAFHF
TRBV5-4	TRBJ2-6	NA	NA	TGTGCCAGCAGCTTCTACACGTCTGGGGCCAACGTCCTGACTTTC	CASSFYTSGANVLTF
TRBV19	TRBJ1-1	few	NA	TGTGCCAGTTGGGGGACGGTTGAAGCTTTCTTT	CASWGTVEAFF
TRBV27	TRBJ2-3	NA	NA	TGTGCCAGCACCATAAAGTTCGATTATAGCGCCTTCACAGATACGCAGTATTTT	CASTIKFDYSAFTDTQYF
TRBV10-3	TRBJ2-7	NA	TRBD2	TGTGCCATAACGGGGAAAGCGGGAGTCGAGCAGTACTTC	CAITGKAGVEQYF
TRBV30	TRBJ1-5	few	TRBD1	TGTGCCTGGAGTGTAGGACAGGGCAATCAGCCCCAGCATTTT	CAWSVGQGNQPQHF